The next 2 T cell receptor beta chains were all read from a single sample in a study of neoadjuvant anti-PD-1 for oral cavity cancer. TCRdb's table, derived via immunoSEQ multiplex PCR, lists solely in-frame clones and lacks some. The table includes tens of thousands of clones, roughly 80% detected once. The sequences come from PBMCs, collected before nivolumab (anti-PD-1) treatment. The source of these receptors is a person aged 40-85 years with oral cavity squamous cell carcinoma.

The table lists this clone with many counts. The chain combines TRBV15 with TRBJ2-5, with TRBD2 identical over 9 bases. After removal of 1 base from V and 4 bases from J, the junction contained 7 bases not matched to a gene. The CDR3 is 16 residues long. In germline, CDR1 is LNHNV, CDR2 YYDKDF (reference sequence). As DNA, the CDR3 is TGTGCCACCAGCAGAGTCGGTGGGACTAGCAGAGAGACCCAGTACTTC. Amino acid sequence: CATSRVGGTSRETQYF.

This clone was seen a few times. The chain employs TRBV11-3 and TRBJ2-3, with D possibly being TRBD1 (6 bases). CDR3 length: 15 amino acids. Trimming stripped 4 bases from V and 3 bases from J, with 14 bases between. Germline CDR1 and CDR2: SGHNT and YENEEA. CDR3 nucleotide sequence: TGTGCCAGCAGCTCCCAGGGGTCGGGGACAGATACGCAGTATTTT. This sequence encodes CASSSQGSGTDTQYF. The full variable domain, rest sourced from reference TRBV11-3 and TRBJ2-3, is EAGVVQSPRYKIIEKKQPVAFWCNPISGHNTLYWYLQNLGQGPELLIRYENEEAVDDSQLPKDRFSAERLKGVDSTLKIQPAELGDSAVYLCASSSQGSGTDTQYFGPGTRLTVL.